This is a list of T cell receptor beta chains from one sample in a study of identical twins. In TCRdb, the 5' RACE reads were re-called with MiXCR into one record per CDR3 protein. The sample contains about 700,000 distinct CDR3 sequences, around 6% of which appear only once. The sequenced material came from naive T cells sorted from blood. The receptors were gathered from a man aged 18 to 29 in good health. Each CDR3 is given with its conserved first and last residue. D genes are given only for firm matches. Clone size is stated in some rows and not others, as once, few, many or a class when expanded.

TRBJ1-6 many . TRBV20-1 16 CSARARDGEINSPLHF TGCAGTGCTAGAGCCCGAGATGGGGAGATAAATTCACCCCTCCACTTT
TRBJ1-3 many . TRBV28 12 CASRPGGNTIYF TGTGCCAGCAGACCGGGGGGAAACACCATATATTTT
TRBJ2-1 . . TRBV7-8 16 CASSSTRITSYNEQFF TGTGCCAGCAGCTCGACTAGAATTACCTCCTACAATGAGCAGTTCTTC
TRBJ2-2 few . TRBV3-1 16 CASSLNRGRIRGELFF TGTGCCAGCAGCCTCAACCGGGGGCGCATTCGCGGGGAGCTGTTTTTT
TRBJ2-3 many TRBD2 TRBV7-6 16 CASSLSQRESPDTQYF TGTGCCAGCAGCTTATCACAGCGGGAGTCCCCAGATACGCAGTATTTT
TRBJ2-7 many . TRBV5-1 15 CASSLDGRVTYEQYF TGCGCCAGCAGCTTGGACGGAAGGGTCACCTACGAGCAGTACTTC
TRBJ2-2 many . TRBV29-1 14 CSVGGAVDTGELFF TGCAGCGTAGGGGGGGCCGTCGACACCGGGGAGCTGTTTTTT
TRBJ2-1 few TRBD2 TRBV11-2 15 CASSSLGGREHEQFF TGTGCCAGCAGCTCCTTGGGCGGGAGGGAGCATGAGCAGTTCTTC
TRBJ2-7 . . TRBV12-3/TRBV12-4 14 CASSPEHGYSEQYF TGTGCCAGCAGCCCCGAACACGGGTATAGCGAGCAGTACTTC
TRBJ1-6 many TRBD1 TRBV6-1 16 CASSPTGARLDSPLHF TGTGCCAGCAGTCCGACAGGGGCACGACTGGATTCACCCCTCCACTTT
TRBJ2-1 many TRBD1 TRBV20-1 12 CSARWDSNPMFF TGCAGTGCTAGATGGGACAGTAACCCTATGTTCTTC
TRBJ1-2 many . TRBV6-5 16 CASSYSTPPGSYGYTF TGTGCCAGCAGTTACTCGACACCACCAGGCTCCTATGGCTACACCTTC
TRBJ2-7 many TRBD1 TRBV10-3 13 CATRDRGGYEQYF TGTGCCACCCGGGACAGGGGGGGCTACGAGCAGTACTTC
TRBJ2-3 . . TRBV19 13 CASSLGTADTQYF TGTGCCAGTAGTCTAGGGACTGCGGATACGCAGTATTTT
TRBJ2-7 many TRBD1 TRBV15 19 CATSGRYPFGTARSYEQYF TGTGCCACCAGCGGAAGATACCCCTTTGGGACAGCGAGATCCTACGAGCAGTACTTC
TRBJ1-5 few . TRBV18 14 CASSPAGVDQPQHF TGTGCCAGCTCACCAGCAGGGGTGGATCAGCCCCAGCATTTT
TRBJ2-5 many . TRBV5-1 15 CASSLVQLSQETQYF TGCGCCAGCAGCTTGGTCCAGCTCAGCCAAGAGACCCAGTACTTC
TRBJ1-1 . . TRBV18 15 CASSSTGRRNTEAFF TGTGCCAGCTCATCGACGGGACGTAGGAACACTGAAGCTTTCTTT
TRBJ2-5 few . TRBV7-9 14 CASSTRIEQETQYF TGTGCCAGCAGCACACGGATCGAACAAGAGACCCAGTACTTC
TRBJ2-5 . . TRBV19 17 CASSRDGVAGTQETQYF TGTGCCAGTAGTAGGGACGGGGTGGCAGGGACGCAAGAGACCCAGTACTTC
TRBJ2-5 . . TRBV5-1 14 CASSSGTLGETQYF TGCGCCAGCAGCTCCGGGACCCTGGGGGAGACCCAGTACTTC
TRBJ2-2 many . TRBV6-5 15 CASSYSRGANGELFF TGTGCCAGCAGTTACTCAAGGGGCGCAAACGGGGAGCTGTTTTTT
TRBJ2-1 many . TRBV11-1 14 CASSNPSGRNEQFF TGTGCCAGCAGCAACCCCTCAGGGCGGAATGAGCAGTTCTTC
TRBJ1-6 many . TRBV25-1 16 CASSESTGLENSPLHF TGTGCCAGCAGTGAATCAACGGGATTAGAGAATTCACCCCTCCACTTT
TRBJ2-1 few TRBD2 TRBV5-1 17 CASSKGLADFSYNEQFF TGCGCCAGCAGCAAAGGACTAGCGGACTTCTCCTACAATGAGCAGTTCTTC